Listed here is a single TCR beta chain. Its specificity is unknown. This sample is part of a study of graft-versus-host responses after intestinal transplantation. Study in general: Recipients had multivisceral, liver-intestinal, or isolated intestinal transplants.

Germline V gene lookup returns CDR1 SGHTA and CDR2 FQGNSA. CDR3 size: 18 residues. Trimming removed 1 base from V and 5 bases from J; junction bases left unmatched: 11. This table comes from immunoSEQ multiplex PCR, and its TCRdb copy is limited to in-frame clones, with some not included. The sample has about 51,000 clones; more than 70% are singletons. The receptor's source is a human donor who was the organ donor for an intestinal transplant. The sequences come from unstimulated CD4+ T cells sorted from spleen or lymph node cells, collected before transplant. V gene TRBV7-2 combines with J gene TRBJ2-3; 11 bases line up with TRBD2. For the CDR3, the DNA is TGTGCCAGCAGCTTAGGGAAGATTCCACTAGCGGGAGTAGATACGCAGTATTTT. Protein product: CASSLGKIPLAGVDTQYF.